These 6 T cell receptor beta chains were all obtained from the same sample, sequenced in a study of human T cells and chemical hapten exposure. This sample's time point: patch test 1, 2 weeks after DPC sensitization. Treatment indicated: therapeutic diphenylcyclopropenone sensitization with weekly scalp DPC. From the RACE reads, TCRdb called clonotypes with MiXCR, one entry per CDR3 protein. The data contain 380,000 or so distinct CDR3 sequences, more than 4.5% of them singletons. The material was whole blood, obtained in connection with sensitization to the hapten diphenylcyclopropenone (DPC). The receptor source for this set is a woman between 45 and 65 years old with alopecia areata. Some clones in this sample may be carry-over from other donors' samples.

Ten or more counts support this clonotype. CDR3 DNA sequence: TGCGCCAGCAGTGCCGCGGGAGGGGCAGATACGCAGTATTTT. Its protein is CASSAAGGADTQYF. The chain joins TRBV10-2 to TRBJ2-3, with 9 bases that match TRBD2. The CDR3 spans 14 residues. The V segment lost 4 bases and the J segment 4 bases; nucleotides outside the gene matches: 3. CDR1 is WSHSY, CDR2 SAAADI, per germline.

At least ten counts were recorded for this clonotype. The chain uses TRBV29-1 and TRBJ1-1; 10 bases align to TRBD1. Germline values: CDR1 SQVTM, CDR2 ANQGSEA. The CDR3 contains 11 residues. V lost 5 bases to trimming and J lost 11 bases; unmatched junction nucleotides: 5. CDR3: CSVRQGAEAFF. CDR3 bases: TGCAGCGTTAGACAGGGGGCCGAGGCTTTCTTT.

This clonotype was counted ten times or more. In DNA, the CDR3 is TGCGCCAGCAGCCAAGAGAAGGGATGGGGCACTGAAGCTTTCTTT. As protein: CASSQEKGWGTEAFF. The chain is built from TRBV4-3 and TRBJ1-1; D not certain. The CDR3 runs 15 residues. V lost 0 bases to trimming and J lost 4 bases, with 12 bases between them. CDR1 is LGHNA, CDR2 YSLEER, per germline.

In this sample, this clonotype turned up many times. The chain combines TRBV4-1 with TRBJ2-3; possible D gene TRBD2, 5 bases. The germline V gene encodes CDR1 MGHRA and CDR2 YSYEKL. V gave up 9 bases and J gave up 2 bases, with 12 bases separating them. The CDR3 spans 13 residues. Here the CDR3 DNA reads TGCGCCAGTGGACTGGCAGTCACAGATACGCAGTATTTT. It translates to CASGLAVTDTQYF.

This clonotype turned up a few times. The CDR3 DNA sequence: TGTGCCAGCAGCCGATTAGCAGGTTCTGAAGCTTTCTTT. It is translated as CASSRLAGSEAFF. The rearrangement joins TRBV3-1 to TRBJ1-1; D gene ambiguous. V was pared by 4 bases and J by 6 bases, with 12 bases between. This CDR3 region has 13 residues. Germline V gene lookup returns CDR1 LGHDT and CDR2 YNNKEL (reference sequence).

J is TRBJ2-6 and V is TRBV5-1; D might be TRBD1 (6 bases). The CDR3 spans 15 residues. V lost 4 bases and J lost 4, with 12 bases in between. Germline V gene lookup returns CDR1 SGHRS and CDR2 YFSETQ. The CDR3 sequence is CASSPQGHGANVLTF. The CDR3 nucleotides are TGCGCCAGCAGCCCACAGGGTCACGGGGCCAACGTCCTGACTTTC.